Described below is a single T cell receptor (beta chain) sequence and its context. The CDR3 contains 14 residues. From germline, CDR1 is LGHNA and CDR2 YSLEER. Trimming left V 4 bases short and J 8 bases short, with 14 bases between. The entry originates in a study of T cell responses to AZD1222 COVID-19 vaccine. The repertoire was sequenced with immunoSEQ multiplex PCR; TCRdb's copy has only in-frame clones and lacks some. The sample shows approximately 98,000 clones, approximately 89% of them seen only once. The sequencing used peripheral blood, collected on day 0 of MenACWY control vaccination. The chain employs TRBV4-3 and TRBJ1-4, with D perhaps matching TRBD1 (5 bases). The receptor comes from an adult in good health. DNA for the CDR3: TGCGCCAGCAGCCCTCGGGACGACCTAGAAAAACTGTTTTTT. It encodes CASSPRDDLEKLFF.